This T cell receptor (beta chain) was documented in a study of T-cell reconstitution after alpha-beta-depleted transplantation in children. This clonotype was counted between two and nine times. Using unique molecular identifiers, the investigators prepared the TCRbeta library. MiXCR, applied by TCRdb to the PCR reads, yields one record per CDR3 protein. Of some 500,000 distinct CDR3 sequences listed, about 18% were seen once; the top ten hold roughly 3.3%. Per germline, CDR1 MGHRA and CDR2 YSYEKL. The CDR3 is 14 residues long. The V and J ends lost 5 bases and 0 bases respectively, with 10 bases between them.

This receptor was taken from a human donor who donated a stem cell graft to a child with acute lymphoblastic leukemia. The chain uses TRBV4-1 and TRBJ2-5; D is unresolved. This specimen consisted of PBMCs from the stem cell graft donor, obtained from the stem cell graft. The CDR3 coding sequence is TGCGCCAGCAGCGCCTCTTTGTACCAAGAGACCCAGTACTTC. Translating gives CASSASLYQETQYF.